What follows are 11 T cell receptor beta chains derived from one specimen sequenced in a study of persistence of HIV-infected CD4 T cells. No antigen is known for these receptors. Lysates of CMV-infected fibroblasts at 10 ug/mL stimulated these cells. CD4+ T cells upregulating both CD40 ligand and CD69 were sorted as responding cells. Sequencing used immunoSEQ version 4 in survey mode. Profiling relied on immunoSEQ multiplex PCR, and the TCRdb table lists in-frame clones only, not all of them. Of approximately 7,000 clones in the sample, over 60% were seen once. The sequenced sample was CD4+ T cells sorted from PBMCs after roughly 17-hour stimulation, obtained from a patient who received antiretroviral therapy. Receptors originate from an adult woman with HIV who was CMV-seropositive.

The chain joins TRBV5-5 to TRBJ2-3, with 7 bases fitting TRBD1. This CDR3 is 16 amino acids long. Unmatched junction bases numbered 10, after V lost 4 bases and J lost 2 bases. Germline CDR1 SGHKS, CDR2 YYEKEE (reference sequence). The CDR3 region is CASSPPPGTDTDTQYF. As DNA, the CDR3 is TGTGCCAGCAGCCCTCCACCGGGGACAGACACAGATACGCAGTATTTT.

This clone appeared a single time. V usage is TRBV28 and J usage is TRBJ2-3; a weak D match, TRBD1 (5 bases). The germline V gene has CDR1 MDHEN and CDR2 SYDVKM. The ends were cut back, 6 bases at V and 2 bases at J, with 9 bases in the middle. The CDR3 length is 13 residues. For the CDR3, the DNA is TGTGCCAGCAGGGGGCCCCTCACAGATACGCAGTATTTT. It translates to CASRGPLTDTQYF.

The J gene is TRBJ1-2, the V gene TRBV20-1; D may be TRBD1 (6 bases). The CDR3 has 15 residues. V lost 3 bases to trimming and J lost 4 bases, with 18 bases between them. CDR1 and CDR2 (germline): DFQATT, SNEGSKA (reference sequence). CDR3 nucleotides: TGCAGTGCTAGTGGACAGTTTAGAACCCTCTATGGCTACACCTTC. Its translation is CSASGQFRTLYGYTF.

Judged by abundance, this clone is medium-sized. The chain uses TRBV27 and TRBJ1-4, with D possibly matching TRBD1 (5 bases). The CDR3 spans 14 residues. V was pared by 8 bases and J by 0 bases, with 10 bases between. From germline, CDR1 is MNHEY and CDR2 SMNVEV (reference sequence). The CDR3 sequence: CASARGPTNEKLFF. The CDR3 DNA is TGTGCCAGCGCGCGGGGCCCAACTAATGAAAAACTGTTTTTT.

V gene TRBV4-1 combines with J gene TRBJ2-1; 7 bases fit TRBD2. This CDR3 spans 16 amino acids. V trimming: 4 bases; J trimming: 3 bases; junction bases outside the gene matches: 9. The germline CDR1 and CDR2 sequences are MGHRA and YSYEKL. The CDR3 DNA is TGCGCCAGCAGCCTCCTCGGACTAGTCAGCTACAATGAGCAGTTCTTC. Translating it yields CASSLLGLVSYNEQFF.

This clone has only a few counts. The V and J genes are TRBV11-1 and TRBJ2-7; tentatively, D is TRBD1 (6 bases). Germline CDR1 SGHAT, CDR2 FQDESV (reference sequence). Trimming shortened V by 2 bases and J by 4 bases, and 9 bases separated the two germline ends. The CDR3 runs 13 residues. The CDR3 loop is CASSLQQGYEQYF. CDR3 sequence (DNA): TGTGCCAGCAGCTTACAACAGGGATACGAGCAGTACTTC.

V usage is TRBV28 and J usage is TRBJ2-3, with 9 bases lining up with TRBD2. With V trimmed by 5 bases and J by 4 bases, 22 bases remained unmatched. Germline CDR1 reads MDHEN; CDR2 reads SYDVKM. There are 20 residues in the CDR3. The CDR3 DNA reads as TGTGCCAGCAGTATTCCCCTGAACGCGTGGCGGGAGGGCAAGTCAGATACGCAGTATTTT. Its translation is CASSIPLNAWREGKSDTQYF. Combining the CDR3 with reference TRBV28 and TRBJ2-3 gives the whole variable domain DVKVTQSSRYLVKRTGEKVFLECVQDMDHENMFWYRQDPGLGLRLIYFSYDVKMKEKGDIPEGYSVSREKKERFSLILESASTNQTSMYLCASSIPLNAWREGKSDTQYFGPGTRLTVL.

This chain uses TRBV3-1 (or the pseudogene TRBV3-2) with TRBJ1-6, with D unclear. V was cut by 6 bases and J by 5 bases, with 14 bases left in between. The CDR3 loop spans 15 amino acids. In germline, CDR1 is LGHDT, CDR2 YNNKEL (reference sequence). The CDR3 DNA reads TGTGCCAGCAGGATCTCGGAGGTTAATAATTCACCCCTCCACTTT. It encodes CASRISEVNNSPLHF.

The CDR3 sequence: CASRLRPPQKLAGGPFYNEQFF. The CDR3 nucleotides are TGTGCAAGTCGCCTCCGACCCCCGCAAAAACTAGCGGGAGGGCCTTTCTACAATGAGCAGTTCTTC. The chain has TRBV12-2 and TRBJ2-1; no DNA check was done on the table's D call, TRBD2. TRBV12-2 has pseudogene status. This CDR3 has 22 amino acids.

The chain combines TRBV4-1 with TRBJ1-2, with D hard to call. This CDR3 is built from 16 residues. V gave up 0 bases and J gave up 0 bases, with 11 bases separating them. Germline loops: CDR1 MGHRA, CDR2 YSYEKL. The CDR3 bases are TGCGCCAGCAGCCAAGATCCCGGGCTAACTAACTATGGCTACACCTTC. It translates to CASSQDPGLTNYGYTF.

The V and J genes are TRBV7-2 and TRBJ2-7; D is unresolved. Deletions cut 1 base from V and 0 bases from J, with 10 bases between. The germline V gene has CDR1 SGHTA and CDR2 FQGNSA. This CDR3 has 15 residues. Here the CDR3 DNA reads TGTGCCAGCAGCTTAGGTGGCGACCGCTCCTACGAGCAGTACTTC. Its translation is CASSLGGDRSYEQYF.